This T cell receptor beta chain derives from a study of post-analysis software for immune sequencing data. Study-level points and caveats: Strong same-batch co-clustering of samples appeared with F measure clustering. Relative to controls, patients with multiple sclerosis showed significantly lower normalized Chao1 diversity. TRBV5-6, TRBV5-1 and TRBV20-1 belonged to a set of roughly 5 TRBV segments that were more frequent in patients than controls.

Unique-molecular-identifier-tagged TCR beta cDNA libraries were used. Using its own MiXCR run on the PCR reads, TCRdb lists one record per CDR3 protein. The sample has about 570,000 distinct CDR3 sequences; under 40% are singletons. The sample holds one count of this clonotype. What it recognizes is unknown. Germline-derived CDR1 and CDR2 are SGHVS and FQNEAQ. Trimming cost V 1 base and J 6 bases, with 6 bases left between them. This CDR3 has 12 amino acids. This chain connects TRBV7-8 to TRBJ1-2; D possibly corresponds to TRBD1 (5 bases). The clonotype comes from a girl younger than 18 with multiple sclerosis. The sequenced material came from blood. CDR3 sequence: CASSLGDHGYTF. The CDR3 DNA reads as TGTGCCAGCAGCTTAGGGGACCATGGCTACACCTTC.